This is a list of T cell receptor beta chains from one sample in a study of blood T cell repertoires in COVID-19. Using immunoSEQ multiplex PCR, the repertoire was profiled, and TCRdb retains in-frame clones only, with some absent. The table lists 250,000 or so clones, around 90% of them singletons. The sequencing input was peripheral blood. The receptors come from a man between 18 and 35 years old with active or convalescent COVID-19. CDR3s leave out the opening cysteine and the closing phenylalanine or tryptophan.

v_call	j_call	cdr3_length	cdr3_aa
TRBV7-6	TRBJ2-2	13	ASSSSSRGTGELF
TRBV20-1	TRBJ1-2	9	SARVTGHYT
TRBV10-3	TRBJ1-1	13	AISESGVPESEAF
TRBV10-3	TRBJ2-2	16	AISDLLAGVPNTGELF
TRBV6-5	TRBJ2-7	14	ASSSLAGGHSYEQY
TRBV5-6	TRBJ1-1	14	ASSTWTGGGNTEAF
TRBV9	TRBJ1-1	11	ASSVTELAEAF
TRBV5-1	TRBJ1-1	12	ASSFRQERGEAF
TRBV11-2	TRBJ1-5	11	ASSLLPDQPQH
TRBV7-2	TRBJ1-2	15	ASSSPDRGILGYGYT
TRBV4-3	TRBJ2-1	13	ASSQESGSTGEQF
TRBV5-6	TRBJ2-7	9	ASSYSYEQY
TRBV9	TRBJ2-5	14	ASSVDSGGLLETQY
TRBV28	TRBJ1-1	11	ASSPGSDLRAF
TRBV6-5	TRBJ2-7	9	ASRTAYEQY
TRBV5-1	TRBJ2-7	13	ASSLGAGVGLEQY
TRBV5-4	TRBJ1-1	13	ASSLVASGNTEAF
TRBV5-1	TRBJ2-5	13	ASSLAPGSQETQY
TRBV7-9	TRBJ1-3	14	ASSPWGGTSGNTIY
TRBV10-2	TRBJ1-5	13	ASSESGAGNQPQH
TRBV3-1/TRBV3-2	TRBJ2-1	12	ASSRTGSYNEQF
TRBV12-5	TRBJ2-5	13	ASGPGQGYQETQY
TRBV20-1	TRBJ2-5	11	SASRGIQETQY
TRBV7-2	TRBJ1-4	15	ASSSGTGGGFGGVLF
TRBV18	TRBJ1-1	14	ASSRGQGWRNTEAF
TRBV28	TRBJ2-7	12	ASTPGGSSYEQY
TRBV27	TRBJ2-3	15	ASSLNLAGGLPDTQY
TRBV9	TRBJ2-5	15	ASSVGRTGSYQETQY
TRBV4-1	TRBJ1-5	15	ASSQDPTTGLKSPQH
TRBV19	TRBJ1-5	14	ASSIDQNRGRQPQH
TRBV4-2	TRBJ2-3	20	ASSQALAPGGSGRVYTDTQY
TRBV19	TRBJ1-6	13	ASSPDRGDNSPLH
TRBV28	TRBJ1-1	12	ATAGGRVGAEAF
TRBV4-2	TRBJ2-7	13	ASSQDLAEYWEQY
TRBV7-2	TRBJ2-5	12	ASSSGQGVKTQY
TRBV5-1	TRBJ2-1	11	ASSNPQGDEQF
TRBV7-8	TRBJ2-1	16	ASSPGLAGGDPYNEQF
TRBV7-9	TRBJ2-1	15	ASSPGGAGAPYNEQF
TRBV5-6	TRBJ2-5	13	ASAPSGGNRETQY
TRBV28	TRBJ1-5	12	ASNGQGVNQPQH
TRBV6-5	TRBJ1-3	10	ASGPVGNTIY
TRBV6-6	TRBJ1-5	11	ASSYTGGRPQH
TRBV29-1	TRBJ2-3	12	SVEGTGGTDTQY
TRBV25-1	TRBJ2-7	14	ASSEFSVWGGYEQY
TRBV11-2	TRBJ1-2	10	ASSSPRSGYT
TRBV28	TRBJ1-2	13	ASNLKGVEGYGYT
TRBV28	TRBJ1-5	13	ASSSPAGAHQPQH
TRBV27	TRBJ2-1	12	ASRLSGGNNEQF
TRBV28	TRBJ1-3	13	ASSPDSFSGNTIY
TRBV29-1	TRBJ1-2	9	SVEDPYGYT
TRBV2	TRBJ1-2	14	ASRRDRGQGNYGYT
TRBV6-2/TRBV6-3	TRBJ2-5	10	ASSYPGETQY
TRBV11-2	TRBJ2-7	16	ASSLHPETTSGIYEQY
TRBV27	TRBJ2-7	13	ASKPSRDRSYEQY
TRBV19	TRBJ2-7	13	ASSITTGGFYEQY
TRBV9	TRBJ2-1	13	ASSGSGGADNEQF
TRBV10-3	TRBJ2-1	12	AISGGTGGNEQF
TRBV15	TRBJ2-6	14	ATSGIDRGGANVLT
TRBV19	TRBJ2-1	14	ASSLIQGATYNEQF
TRBV12-3/TRBV12-4	TRBJ2-3	10	ASSLGGDTQY